This T cell receptor (beta chain) is drawn from a study of blood T cell repertoires in COVID-19 (dated by TCRdb to about 2020). Describing the broader study: Samples covering the acute and convalescent phases of COVID-19 were provided by collaborators in the United States, Italy and Spain. The prospective study material was composed of cDNA or gDNA derived from T cells, B-cell-depleted T cells, or PBMCs. The dataset comprised deeply sampled blood TCRbeta repertoires from subjects exposed to, actively infected with, or recovered from COVID-19. A freely available public database, intended as a resource for researchers studying the immune response to SARS-CoV-2, is where the repertoires were released. Samples were obtained from the ongoing ImmuneRACE study (first 160 participants) and from 1,254 subjects provided by 6 global collaborators. The sample metadata nearly always contained a de-identified subject ID, COVID-19 status, age in years and sex. Where available, HLA class I and class II types were obtained from metadata supplied by the sample provider rather than from assay-based typing.

The immunoSEQ Assay, a bias-controlled multiplex PCR, was used to amplify TCRbeta CDR3 regions from genomic DNA. The original pipeline was this. Within the assay, amplification of reference gene primers was used to estimate how many nucleated cells each sample contained. To quantify the absolute abundance of each unique TCRbeta CDR3 rearrangement, sequence reads were collapsed and filtered. Productive Simpson clonality was computed per sample as the square root of Simpson's diversity index over productive rearrangements. Held by TCRdb, this immuneACCESS table contains in-frame sequences only and omits some clones. Under half of the omission traces to an unresolved V gene where checked; the cause of the rest is unknown. D and trimming come from the DNA, and the V and J calls and clone size come from that table. This sample lists about 220,000 clones; around 80% were detected once. The leading ten clones occupy around 5.1% of the sample.

Per the germline V gene, SGHRS is the CDR1 and YFSETQ is the CDR2. Reading from cysteine to phenylalanine, the CDR3 counts 14 amino acids. Just the 42-base CDR3 DNA is kept, in frame starting at base 1. The germline V and J ends show losses of 4 bases and 10 bases respectively, and no gene match explains 8 bases of the junction. Whole blood was collected in K2EDTA tubes by collaborating institutions according to the institutions' own protocols. For TCRbeta analysis, collaborators shipped samples in one of three forms: frozen whole blood, isolated PBMCs, or DNA extracted from either of those sample types. General conclusions and limits of the study: The quantity of clinical and demographic metadata differed by source and by participant and was supplied without curation.

About this clone: Its recognized antigen is unknown. Per-base qualities were not stored, and no clone one base away is much larger.

This receptor was taken from a human donor in a cohort sampled during active COVID-19. The sequenced material came from peripheral blood. Here the chain combines TRBV5-1 and TRBJ1-2, and 12 junction bases match TRBD1. The DNA reads TGCGCCAGCAGCCGAGGGACAGGGGGCGCCGACTACACCTTC. It codes for CASSRGTGGADYTF.